The entry below describes one T cell receptor (beta chain). The sample comes from a study of blood T cell repertoires in COVID-19. Here immunoSEQ multiplex PCR was the method, and the copy in TCRdb shows in-frame clones only, minus some. Among 120,000 or so clones listed, around nine tenths were seen once. This CDR3 comprises 15 residues. Germline V CDR1 and CDR2: SGHNT, YYREEE (reference sequence). V lost 2 bases, J lost 1 base, and 0 bases stayed unmatched. This chain joins TRBV5-4 and TRBJ2-3; 11 bases align to TRBD2. The TCR originated in a human donor in a cohort sampled during active COVID-19. Input material: peripheral blood. CDR3 DNA: TGTGCCAGCAGCTTACTAGCGGGAGGCACAGATACGCAGTATTTT. Encoded protein: CASSLLAGGTDTQYF. The whole variable domain, remainder taken from reference TRBV5-4 and TRBJ2-3, is ETGVTQSPTHLIKTRGQQVTLRCSSQSGHNTVSWYQQALGQGPQFIFQYYREEENGRGNFPPRFSGLQFPNYSSELNVNALELDDSALYLCASSLLAGGTDTQYFGPGTRLTVL.